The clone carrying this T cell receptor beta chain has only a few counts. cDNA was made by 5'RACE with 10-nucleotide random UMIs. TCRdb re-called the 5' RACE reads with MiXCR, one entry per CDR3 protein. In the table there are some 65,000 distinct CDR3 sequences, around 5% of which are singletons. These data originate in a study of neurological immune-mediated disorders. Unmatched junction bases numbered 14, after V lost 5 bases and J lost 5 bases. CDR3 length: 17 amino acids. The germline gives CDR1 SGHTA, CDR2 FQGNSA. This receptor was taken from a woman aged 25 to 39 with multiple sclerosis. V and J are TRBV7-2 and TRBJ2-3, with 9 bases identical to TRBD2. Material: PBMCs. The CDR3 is CASSLPRLAGIGDTQYF. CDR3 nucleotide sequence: TGTGCCAGCAGCCTACCTAGGCTAGCGGGGATAGGAGATACGCAGTATTTT.